The clone carrying this T cell receptor beta chain was seen a handful of times. Primed by a sample-barcoded 5' primer and a J-beta primer mix, a second PCR proceeded for roughly 7 to 12 cycles. TCRdb fed the 5' RACE reads into MiXCR, producing one record per CDR3 protein. This sample has approximately 2,000,000 distinct CDR3 sequences, with 30% to 40% found just once. These data belong to a study of blood T cells in healthy people across ages. There are 16 residues in the CDR3. V and J are TRBV21-1 and TRBJ2-4. TRBV21-1 is annotated as a pseudogene. The sequencing sample was made of blood. The source of this sequence is a human donor in good health. CDR3 loop: CASSKQITRAKNIQYF. In DNA, the CDR3 is TGTGCCAGCAGCAAGCAGATTACGAGAGCCAAAAACATTCAGTACTTC.